The present entry profiles one T cell receptor beta chain with its context. The entry originates in a study of control samples from healthy donors and cancer patients. Here immunoSEQ multiplex PCR was the method, and the copy in TCRdb shows in-frame clones only, minus some. The sample includes under 70,000 clones, about nine tenths seen only once; the top ten take more than 0.95%. Sample: PBMCs. This sequence originates from a woman in her forties or fifties with colorectal cancer.

CDR3 nucleotides: TGTGCCAGTAGTAACACGGAGCAGCAGTTCTTC. This sequence encodes CASSNTEQQFF. The V gene is TRBV19, the J gene TRBJ2-1, with no clear D. The CDR3 has 11 amino acids. V was cut by 4 bases and J by 11 bases, with 9 bases left in between. Germline V gene sequence: CDR1 LNHDA, CDR2 SQIVND (reference sequence).